The 9 T cell receptor beta chains listed next were all sequenced from one sample in a study of cytomegalovirus exposure and HLA in healthy donors. It was with 60 Vbeta and 13 Jbeta primers that the PCR ran. Profiled with immunoSEQ multiplex PCR; TCRdb holds only in-frame clones, not every one. The sample lists more than 110,000 clones; 73% were seen once. Sample: PBMCs. All receptors derive from a human donor in good health.

This chain uses TRBV4-2 with TRBJ2-1, with a weak D call TRBD1 (6 bases). Germline V gene data show CDR1 as LGHNA and CDR2 as YNFKEQ. V was cut by 2 bases and J by 1 base, with 9 bases left in between. CDR3 length: 15 residues. CDR3 protein: CASSQLRGSYNEQFF. The CDR3 DNA reads TGTGCCAGCAGCCAATTGAGGGGGTCCTACAATGAGCAGTTCTTC.

The chain joins TRBV5-1 to TRBJ2-2, with TRBD2 matching over 7 bases. Trimming removed 2 bases from V and 4 bases from J; junction bases left unmatched: 5. Germline values: CDR1 SGHRS, CDR2 YFSETQ. The CDR3 contains 15 residues. The CDR3 protein is CASSFKREVTGELFF. In DNA form, the CDR3 reads TGCGCCAGCAGCTTTAAGCGGGAAGTCACCGGGGAGCTGTTTTTT.

The chain has TRBV9 and TRBJ1-1; D is possibly TRBD1 (5 bases). Germline V gene data show CDR1 as SGDLS and CDR2 as YYNGEE. The CDR3 totals 16 residues. V lost 0 bases and J 2 bases, leaving 14 bases between the germline ends. The CDR3 nucleotides read TGTGCCAGCAGCGTAGGTGGCGGGGGGATTAACACTGAAGCTTTCTTT. Its protein is CASSVGGGGINTEAFF.

This clone appeared a few times. V and J are TRBV7-9 and TRBJ1-1; 10 bases map to TRBD1. The CDR3 is made up of 16 amino acids. With V trimmed by 5 bases and J by 2 bases, 8 bases remained unmatched. The germline gives CDR1 SEHNR, CDR2 FQNEAQ (reference sequence). Here the CDR3 DNA reads TGTGCCAGCAGCCATCCGACAGGGGGCACAAACACTGAAGCTTTCTTT. Encoded protein: CASSHPTGGTNTEAFF.

On this clone itself: This same CDR3 is encoded by further DNA sequences in the sample. The gene calls are TRBV9 and TRBJ1-3, with D perhaps TRBD1 (5 bases). Germline-derived CDR1 and CDR2 are SGDLS and YYNGEE. Trimming took 2 bases from V and 0 from J, leaving 9 bases between them. The length of the CDR3 is 15 residues. The CDR3 bases are TGTGCCAGCAGCGTGGGGGGGGGCTCTGGAAACACCATATATTTT. Translated: CASSVGGGSGNTIYF.

The gene calls are TRBV29-1 and TRBJ2-1; D might be TRBD2 (6 bases). V was pared by 3 bases and J by 7 bases, with 13 bases between. The CDR3 totals 13 residues. From germline, CDR1 is SQVTM and CDR2 ANQGSEA. The CDR3 nucleotides are TGCAGCGTTGATGGGTCTAGCGTAAATGAGCAGTTCTTC. It yields the protein CSVDGSSVNEQFF.

The chain joins TRBV9 to TRBJ1-2; a possible D gene is TRBD1 (5 bases). Trimming took off 8 bases at V and 8 bases at J, with 13 bases between the two ends. The germline V gene encodes CDR1 SGDLS and CDR2 YYNGEE. The CDR3 runs to 11 residues. The CDR3 loop reads CASGGVRGYTF. The CDR3, as DNA: TGTGCCAGTGGGGGGGTTCGGGGCTACACCTTC.

This clone was seen more than once but under ten times. J is TRBJ2-5 and V is TRBV7-9; D perhaps matches TRBD2 (5 bases). Trimming removed 5 bases at V and 3 bases at J, with 16 bases between. CDR1 and CDR2 (germline): SEHNR, FQNEAQ (reference sequence). The CDR3 contains 15 residues. CDR3 DNA sequence: TGTGCCAGCAGCCAGGACGGATTGAGGGAAGAGACCCAGTACTTC. As protein: CASSQDGLREETQYF.

Details on this clone: Compared with germline, one end of the junction differs, possibly owing to a read error. The CDR3 sequence: CASSLALGGEKETQYF. The CDR3 DNA follows: TGTGCTAGCAGCTTAGCGCTCGGCGGTGAGAAAGAGACCCAGTACTTC. V is TRBV7-7 and J is TRBJ2-5, with D perhaps matching TRBD2 (5 bases). Germline-derived CDR1 and CDR2 are SSHAT and FNYEAQ (reference sequence). The CDR3 has 16 amino acids.